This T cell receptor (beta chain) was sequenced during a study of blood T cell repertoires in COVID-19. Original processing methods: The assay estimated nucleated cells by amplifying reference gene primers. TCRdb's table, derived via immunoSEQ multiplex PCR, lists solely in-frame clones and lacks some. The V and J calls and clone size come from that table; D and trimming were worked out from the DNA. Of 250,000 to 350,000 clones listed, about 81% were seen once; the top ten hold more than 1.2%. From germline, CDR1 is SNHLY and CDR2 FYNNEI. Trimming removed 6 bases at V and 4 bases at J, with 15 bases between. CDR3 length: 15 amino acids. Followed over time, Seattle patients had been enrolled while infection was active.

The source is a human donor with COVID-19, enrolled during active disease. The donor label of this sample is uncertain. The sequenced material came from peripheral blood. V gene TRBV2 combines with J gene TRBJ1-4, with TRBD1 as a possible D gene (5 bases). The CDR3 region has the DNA TGTGCCAGCAGACAAGGGCAGGGTGGTAATGAAAAACTGTTTTTT. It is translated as CASRQGQGGNEKLFF. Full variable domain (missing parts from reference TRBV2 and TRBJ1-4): EPEVTQTPSHQVTQMGQEVILRCVPISNHLYFYWYRQILGQKVEFLVSFYNNEISEKSEIFDDQFSVERPDGSNFTLKIRSTKLEDSAMYFCASRQGQGGNEKLFFGSGTQLSVL.